This paragraph reports one T cell receptor (beta chain). Its target is not known. Produced via immunoSEQ multiplex PCR; TCRdb's table is partial and in-frame only. This table holds about 100,000 clones, 88% found once. This sample is part of a study of T cell responses to AZD1222 COVID-19 vaccine. About the research overall: Both about-4-week and about-12-week second-dose recipients were combined.

Study results and caveats: Of the AZD1222 recipients, only 5 to 7 were seropositive at baseline. Possibly, clonal diversity was underestimated; donors were largely white British and included more females.

The clonotype originates from an adult in good health. This sample comprised peripheral blood, obtained on day 0 of AZD1222 vaccination.

The CDR3 region has the DNA TGTGCCAGTAGTGTTCCGAATTGGGCCCAGCCCCAGCATTTT. Amino acid sequence: CASSVPNWAQPQHF. The chain combines TRBV19 with TRBJ1-5; D is unclear. V was clipped by 5 bases and J by 7 bases, with 15 bases between them. The CDR3 runs 14 residues. The germline CDR1 and CDR2 sequences are LNHDA and SQIVND (reference sequence).